The 21 T cell receptor beta chains in this list originate from one sample, sequenced in a study of blood T cell repertoires in COVID-19. Assay used: immunoSEQ multiplex PCR; TCRdb lists only in-frame clones, some missing. The data contain roughly 360,000 clones, more than 75% of them singletons. Sequencing was performed on PBMCs or T cells enriched from blood (not recorded which). The origin of the receptors is a young man who had recovered from COVID-19.

The rearrangement links TRBV4-1 to TRBJ2-7; 10 nucleotides agree with TRBD2. Losses at the gene ends were 1 base for V and 4 bases for J; bases not matched to a gene: 4. This CDR3 is built from 15 residues. Germline CDR1 and CDR2: MGHRA and YSYEKL. CDR3 sequence (DNA): TGCGCCAGCAGCCAAGGAGGACTAGCGGATTACGAGCAGTACTTC. Amino acid sequence: CASSQGGLADYEQYF.

In this sample, this clone turned up a few times. The chain links TRBV19 to TRBJ1-2; no firm D call. From germline, CDR1 is LNHDA and CDR2 SQIVND (reference sequence). Trimming cost V 8 bases and J 7 bases, with 20 bases left between them. There are 14 residues in the CDR3. The CDR3 nucleotides are TGTGCCAGTGTCTCGACTCCGAGGTCAATTGGCTACACCTTC. It is translated as CASVSTPRSIGYTF.

The chain joins TRBV4-3 to TRBJ2-7; D is possibly TRBD2 (6 bases). Germline CDR1 is LGHNA and CDR2 is YSLEER. V was trimmed by 2 bases and J by 0 bases, leaving 23 bases between them. CDR3 size: 19 residues. Here the CDR3 DNA reads TGCGCCAGCAGCCAACTATTTGCAGCTAGCGACCCGCGCTCCTACGAGCAGTACTTC. Protein: CASSQLFAASDPRSYEQYF.

The chain joins TRBV7-2 to TRBJ1-2, with TRBD1 matching 7 bases. Unmatched junction bases numbered 3, after V lost 2 bases and J lost 3 bases. This CDR3 has 14 amino acids. Germline assignment: CDR1 SGHTA and CDR2 FQGNSA. CDR3 coding DNA: TGTGCCAGCAGCTTAAAAACAGGGGACTATGGCTACACCTTC. Translated: CASSLKTGDYGYTF.

The chain combines TRBV4-1 with TRBJ1-4, with a possible D match to TRBD1 (5 bases). The germline gives CDR1 MGHRA, CDR2 YSYEKL. The V gene lost 0 bases and the J gene lost 3 bases, with 8 bases spanning the gap. The CDR3 totals 15 residues. The DNA for the CDR3 is TGCGCCAGCAGCCAAGAAGGACACTCTAATGAAAAACTGTTTTTT. Protein sequence: CASSQEGHSNEKLFF.

CDR3 nucleotide sequence: TGTGCCAGCAGTTCCGGGAGCCGCTACGAGCAGTACTTC. Its translation: CASSSGSRYEQYF. The J gene is TRBJ2-7, the V gene TRBV6-5, with D perhaps TRBD2 (6 bases). Germline V CDR1 and CDR2: MNHEY, SVGAGI. The ends were cut back, 4 bases at V and 3 bases at J, with 10 bases in the middle. This CDR3 spans 13 amino acids.

This clone was picked up one time. The CDR3 loop reads CASSYGRFTEAFF. The CDR3 region has the DNA TGTGCCAGCAGTTACGGGAGGTTCACTGAAGCTTTCTTT. The chain combines TRBV6-5 with TRBJ1-1; the D is unclear. The V and J ends lost 2 bases and 4 bases respectively, with 8 bases between them. The CDR3 has 13 amino acids. Germline V gene sequence: CDR1 MNHEY, CDR2 SVGAGI.

This clone was recorded once. V is TRBV7-9 and J is TRBJ1-1, with D unresolved. The CDR3 extends over 13 amino acids. V was trimmed by 1 base and J by 6 bases, leaving 9 bases between them. Germline loops: CDR1 SEHNR, CDR2 FQNEAQ (reference sequence). CDR3 coding DNA: TGTGCCAGCAGCTTAGGGGCAGCCCCTGAAGCTTTCTTT. This encodes CASSLGAAPEAFF.

This clone was observed a single time. This chain links TRBV5-6 with TRBJ2-7; maybe TRBD1 (5 bases). CDR3 size: 13 residues. The V end was cut by 0 bases, the J end by 3 bases, with 7 bases between. The germline CDR1 and CDR2 sequences are SGHDT and YYEEEE. CDR3: CASSLVGVYEQYF. In nucleotides, the CDR3 is TGTGCCAGCAGCTTGGTAGGGGTCTACGAGCAGTACTTC.

The chain links TRBV18 to TRBJ1-3, with D uncertain. Germline CDR1 KGHSH, CDR2 LQKENI. The CDR3 totals 15 residues. V lost 5 bases and J 0 bases, leaving 11 bases between the germline ends. CDR3 sequence reads: CASSGLLSSGNTIYF. The DNA of the CDR3 is TGTGCCAGCTCAGGACTCTTGAGCTCTGGAAACACCATATATTTT.

This chain joins TRBV12-5 and TRBJ1-2; unclear D gene. CDR1 LGHNT and CDR2 FRNRAP come from the germline V gene. Trimming took 6 bases from V and 5 from J, leaving 7 bases between them. CDR3 length equals 11 residues. The CDR3 sequence is CASGFLYGYTF. CDR3 sequence (DNA): TGTGCTAGTGGCTTTTTATATGGCTACACCTTC.

This clone was recorded only once. This chain joins TRBV9 and TRBJ2-1, with D possibly TRBD2 on 6 matching bases. Germline V gene data show CDR1 as SGDLS and CDR2 as YYNGEE. V was trimmed by 0 bases and J by 0 bases, leaving 10 bases between them. There are 16 residues in the CDR3. The CDR3 region is CASSVVAGSSYNEQFF. In DNA form, the CDR3 reads TGTGCCAGCAGCGTAGTGGCGGGGAGCTCCTACAATGAGCAGTTCTTC.

This rearrangement joins TRBV3-1 (or the pseudogene TRBV3-2) to TRBJ1-1, with D hard to call. This CDR3 spans 11 amino acids. In germline, CDR1 is LGHDT, CDR2 YNNKEL (reference sequence). V was clipped by 1 base and J by 10 bases, with 7 bases between them. CDR3 loop: CASSQGVGAFF. CDR3 in DNA: TGTGCCAGCAGCCAAGGAGTCGGAGCTTTCTTT.

This clone was observed a handful of times. The rearrangement joins TRBV5-4 to TRBJ2-7; 7 positions agree with TRBD1. CDR1 and CDR2 from the germline V gene are SGHNT and YYREEE (reference sequence). V lost 0 bases and J lost 0; bases outside the gene matches: 6. This CDR3 spans 16 amino acids. The CDR3 sequence: CASSLVGQKFSYEQYF. Written as DNA, the CDR3 is TGTGCCAGCAGCTTGGTGGGACAGAAATTCTCCTACGAGCAGTACTTC.

This clone occurred once. V and J are TRBV2 and TRBJ1-1, with TRBD1 identical over 7 bases. This CDR3 is 14 amino acids long. The V gene's germline CDR1 is SNHLY and CDR2 FYNNEI. Trimming removed 8 bases from V and 2 bases from J; junction bases left unmatched: 8. CDR3 protein: CASGGQTRNTEAFF. Here the CDR3 DNA reads TGTGCCAGCGGGGGACAGACGAGAAACACTGAAGCTTTCTTT.

The V call is TRBV7-6, the J call TRBJ1-1, with 7 bases fitting TRBD1. The CDR3 is made up of 14 amino acids. V lost 5 bases and J lost 2; bases outside the gene matches: 5. Looked up from germline, CDR1 is SGHVS and CDR2 is FNYEAQ. In DNA form, the CDR3 reads TGTGCCAGCAGCCCAGGGGGGCCCAACACTGAAGCTTTCTTT. Amino acids: CASSPGGPNTEAFF.

CDR3 region: CASRGQGYYGYTF. Here the CDR3 DNA reads TGTGCCAGCAGAGGACAGGGCTACTATGGCTACACCTTC. V usage is TRBV2 and J usage is TRBJ1-2, with 8 nucleotides matching TRBD1. Germline CDR1 and CDR2: SNHLY and FYNNEI. CDR3 length: 13 amino acids. The V gene end was trimmed by 6 bases and the J gene end by 3 bases; junction bases not matched to a gene: 3. Drawing the rest from reference TRBV2 and TRBJ1-2, the complete variable domain is EPEVTQTPSHQVTQMGQEVILRCVPISNHLYFYWYRQILGQKVEFLVSFYNNEISEKSEIFDDQFSVERPDGSNFTLKIRSTKLEDSAMYFCASRGQGYYGYTFGSGTRLTVV.

The chain carries TRBV3-1 (or the pseudogene TRBV3-2) and TRBJ1-1; a possible D gene is TRBD1 (6 bases). The V and J ends lost 4 bases and 5 bases respectively, with 17 bases between them. This CDR3 spans 15 amino acids. Germline loops: CDR1 LGHDT, CDR2 YNNKEL (reference sequence). The CDR3 spells CASSRRTDRITEAFF. CDR3 DNA sequence: TGTGCCAGCAGCCGGCGGACAGATCGTATTACTGAAGCTTTCTTT.

V is TRBV19 and J is TRBJ1-2; 9 bases map to TRBD1. Trimming at V came to 10 bases and at J to 5 bases, leaving 11 bases not matched to a gene. This CDR3 comprises 14 residues. In germline, CDR1 is LNHDA, CDR2 SQIVND (reference sequence). Here the CDR3 DNA reads TGTGCCACATTGGACCGACAGGGGGGTTATGGCTACACCTTC. Amino acids: CATLDRQGGYGYTF.

The J gene is TRBJ2-2, the V gene TRBV24-1, with 12 positions matching TRBD1. The CDR3 extends over 16 amino acids. Unmatched junction bases numbered 4, after V lost 3 bases and J lost 6 bases. Per germline, CDR1 KGHDR and CDR2 SFDVKD. CDR3 bases: TGTGCCACCAGTGATCCGGGACAGGGGGCGGCCGGGGAGCTGTTTTTT. It is translated as CATSDPGQGAAGELFF.

The chain couples TRBV6-1 to TRBJ1-3; 7 bases match TRBD1. The V gene's germline CDR1 is MNHNS and CDR2 SASEGT. The CDR3 consists of 15 residues. The ends lost 3 bases at V and 0 bases at J; junction bases unmatched: 2. In nucleotides, the CDR3 is TGTGCCAGCAGTGAGCAGGGGGGCTCTGGAAACACCATATATTTT. This codes for CASSEQGGSGNTIYF.